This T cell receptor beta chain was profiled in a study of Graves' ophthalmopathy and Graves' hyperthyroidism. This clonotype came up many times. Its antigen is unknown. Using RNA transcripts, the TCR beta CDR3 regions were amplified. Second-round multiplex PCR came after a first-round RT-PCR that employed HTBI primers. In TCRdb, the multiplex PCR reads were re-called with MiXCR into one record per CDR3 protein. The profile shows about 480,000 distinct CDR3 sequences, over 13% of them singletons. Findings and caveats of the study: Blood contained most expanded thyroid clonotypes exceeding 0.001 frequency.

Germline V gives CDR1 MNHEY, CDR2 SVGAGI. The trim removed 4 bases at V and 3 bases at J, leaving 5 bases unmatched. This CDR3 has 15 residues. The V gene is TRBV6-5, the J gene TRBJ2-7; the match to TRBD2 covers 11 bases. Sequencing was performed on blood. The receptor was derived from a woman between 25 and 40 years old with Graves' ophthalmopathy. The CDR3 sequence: CASSFGTSGSYEQYF. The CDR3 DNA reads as TGTGCCAGCAGTTTCGGAACTAGCGGGAGCTACGAGCAGTACTTC.